This TCR beta chain appears in the sequencing data of a study of cytotoxic CD8 clonotypes in ibrutinib-treated CLL. Study-wide findings and caveats: Clonality correlated strongly with circulating CD8+ T cells and exceeded age-matched healthy donors at baseline. Sustained-remission and progressing patients had different sampling times.

The protocol was immunoSEQ multiplex PCR, while the TCRdb copy is restricted to in-frame clones and leaves out a portion. The top ten hold about 15% of the sample, which has roughly 63,000 clones, approximately 57% seen once. This clone was found once. Antigen unknown. V gave up 3 bases and J gave up 0 bases; unmatched junction bases: 7. This CDR3 contains 16 residues. CDR1 MDHEN and CDR2 SYDVKM come from the germline V gene. The receptor comes from a human donor with chronic lymphocytic leukemia. V and J are TRBV28 and TRBJ2-7; 8 nucleotides match TRBD2. The sample in question was PBMCs, obtained after 12 months of ibrutinib treatment. CDR3 protein: CASSLGGRPFSYEQYF. CDR3 DNA: TGTGCCAGCAGTTTGGGCGGGAGGCCCTTCTCCTACGAGCAGTACTTC. The full variable domain, in which reference TRBV28 and TRBJ2-7 provide the parts outside the CDR3, is DVKVTQSSRYLVKRTGEKVFLECVQDMDHENMFWYRQDPGLGLRLIYFSYDVKMKEKGDIPEGYSVSREKKERFSLILESASTNQTSMYLCASSLGGRPFSYEQYFGPGTRLTVT.